Listed below are T cell receptor beta chains from one sample, sequenced in a study of cytomegalovirus exposure and HLA in healthy donors. Only in-frame clones appear in the TCRdb table, and some are missing; sequencing was by immunoSEQ multiplex PCR. The table for this sample gives about 200,000 clones. Specimen: PBMCs. All receptors derive from a girl aged 2 to 9 in good health and CMV-seropositive. Each CDR3 is given with its conserved first and last residue. Each record gives: V gene, J gene, CDR3 protein.

>TRBV5-4|TRBJ2-3
CASSFWGVADTQYF
>TRBV11-2|TRBJ2-7
CASSLAPDRYEQYF
>TRBV28|TRBJ1-2
CASSLSETEVSYTF
>TRBV13|TRBJ2-2
CASSPGGTGELFF
>TRBV5-8|TRBJ1-4
CASSLSGAGEKLFF
>TRBV5-1|TRBJ2-7
CASSLAGQSSYEQYF
>TRBV7-6|TRBJ1-1
CASSQVGNTEAFF
>TRBV10-3|TRBJ1-1
CAISDRRAPEAFF
>TRBV5-1|TRBJ2-7
CASSSGLVLYEQYF
>TRBV5-1|TRBJ1-6
CASSLDTDRNSPLHF
>TRBV10-3|TRBJ2-2
CAIRTTGTLNTGELFF
>TRBV27|TRBJ2-7
CASSLWSGNLYEQYF
>TRBV11-2|TRBJ2-3
CASSLGKGSRTGDTDTQYF
>TRBV4-2|TRBJ1-2
CASSSRPTGDYGYTF
>TRBV19|TRBJ2-7
CASSIRQNSYEQYF
>TRBV11-2|TRBJ2-3
CASSLSRGDTQYF
>TRBV7-2|TRBJ2-7
CASSFNPGDYEQYF
>TRBV28|TRBJ2-7
CASPPPGGRDNEQYF
>TRBV28|TRBJ1-4
CASSPRNLREEKLFF
>TRBV5-1|TRBJ2-1
CASSAEITYNEQFF
>TRBV29-1|TRBJ2-3
CSVGGGQREIPDTQYF
>TRBV13|TRBJ2-4
CASSARGAKNIQYF
>TRBV28|NA
CASSERVQGSYEQYF
>TRBV7-9|TRBJ1-1
CASSPTDRAHTEAFF
>TRBV11-3|TRBJ2-5
CASSLGSTEETQYF
>TRBV28|TRBJ2-1
CASRYAGGVGSDEQFF
>TRBV7-2|TRBJ1-5
CASSLLDGKPQHF